The source of this T cell receptor beta chain is a study of T cells in pancreatic ductal adenocarcinoma. Study findings and constraints: Compared with tumor, blood showed more total productive templates and roughly 8-fold more clonotypes. Results skew toward the minority of patients with early-stage disease. Blood clonality (roughly 0.07) did not differ significantly from tumor (approximately 0.1).

Assay: immunoSEQ multiplex PCR; the TCRdb copy retains only in-frame clones and omits some. This sample has around 100,000 clones, with about 95% found just once. No neoadjuvant therapy was given to the selected pancreatic ductal adenocarcinoma patients before their surgery. Notes on this clone: Antigen unknown.

The V segment lost 7 bases and the J segment 5 bases; nucleotides outside the gene matches: 11. Germline CDR1 and CDR2: SGHRS and YFSETQ. This CDR3 comprises 15 residues. This clonotype originated in a human donor with pancreatic ductal adenocarcinoma. The sample taken for sequencing was PBMCs. This sequence joins TRBV5-1 and TRBJ2-2; 7 bases are shared with TRBD1. DNA of the CDR3: TGCGCCAGCCTACCGGGACAGTCCCTTACCGGGGAGCTGTTTTTT. Translation: CASLPGQSLTGELFF.